The rows below give T cell receptor beta chains drawn from one sample of a study of shared clonotypes between healthy human individuals. The repertoire was sequenced with immunoSEQ multiplex PCR; TCRdb's copy has only in-frame clones and lacks some. In the table there are approximately 1.4 million clones, 98% of which are singletons. The specimen was naive CD4+ T cells sorted from blood. Every receptor here comes from a man under 40 in good health. Each CDR3 is given with its conserved first and last residue. The order of the fields is D gene, J gene, clone size, V gene, CDR3 protein, CDR3 DNA. D genes are given only for firm matches. Where a row states a size, it is once, few, many or the class of an expanded clone; other rows omit it.

d_call: NA; j_call: TRBJ1-5; clone_size: NA; v_call: TRBV6-1; cdr3_aa: CASSGEYSNQPQHF; cdr3_nt: TGTGCCAGCAGTGGTGAGTACAGCAATCAGCCCCAGCATTTT
d_call: TRBD1; j_call: TRBJ1-5; clone_size: NA; v_call: TRBV5-6; cdr3_aa: CASSRGLINQPQHF; cdr3_nt: TGTGCCAGCAGCAGGGGGCTAATCAATCAGCCCCAGCATTTT
d_call: NA; j_call: TRBJ2-1; clone_size: NA; v_call: TRBV7-9; cdr3_aa: CASKEVHRSGGEQFF; cdr3_nt: TGTGCCAGCAAGGAGGTCCACAGGAGCGGAGGTGAGCAGTTCTTC
d_call: TRBD2; j_call: TRBJ2-5; clone_size: NA; v_call: TRBV5-1; cdr3_aa: CASSSSGGRETQYF; cdr3_nt: TGCGCCAGCAGCTCGTCGGGAGGGAGGGAGACCCAGTACTTC
d_call: NA; j_call: TRBJ2-1; clone_size: once; v_call: TRBV29-1; cdr3_aa: CSVPGGTQPDNEQFF; cdr3_nt: TGCAGCGTCCCTGGGGGGACTCAACCCGACAATGAGCAGTTCTTC
d_call: TRBD2; j_call: TRBJ2-7; clone_size: NA; v_call: TRBV7-9; cdr3_aa: CASSLEASGRIGSSYEQYF; cdr3_nt: TGTGCCAGCAGCTTAGAGGCTAGCGGGAGGATCGGTAGCTCCTACGAGCAGTACTTC
d_call: NA; j_call: TRBJ2-3; clone_size: NA; v_call: TRBV7-3; cdr3_aa: CASSLSDTQYF; cdr3_nt: TGTGCCAGCAGCTTGTCAGATACGCAGTATTTT
d_call: TRBD2; j_call: TRBJ2-1; clone_size: NA; v_call: TRBV5-4; cdr3_aa: CASSLSGSSYNEQFF; cdr3_nt: TGTGCCAGCAGCCTTAGCGGGAGCTCCTACAATGAGCAGTTCTTC
d_call: TRBD2; j_call: TRBJ2-3; clone_size: NA; v_call: TRBV18; cdr3_aa: CASSPLLTSGNTDTQYF; cdr3_nt: TGTGCCAGCTCACCACTCCTGACTAGCGGAAACACAGATACGCAGTATTTT
d_call: TRBD2; j_call: TRBJ2-1; clone_size: NA; v_call: TRBV5-4; cdr3_aa: CASSAGRTSGIYNEQFF; cdr3_nt: TGTGCCAGCAGCGCCGGAAGGACTAGCGGGATTTACAATGAGCAGTTCTTC
d_call: NA; j_call: TRBJ2-1; clone_size: NA; v_call: TRBV29-1; cdr3_aa: CSVDPGPEQFF; cdr3_nt: TGCAGCGTTGATCCGGGTCCCGAGCAGTTCTTC
d_call: NA; j_call: TRBJ1-3; clone_size: NA; v_call: TRBV27; cdr3_aa: CASSPLDRIGNTIYF; cdr3_nt: TGTGCCAGCAGTCCCCTAGACAGAATTGGAAACACCATATATTTT
d_call: TRBD2; j_call: TRBJ2-2; clone_size: NA; v_call: TRBV29-1; cdr3_aa: CSVDKGTSGMNTGELFF; cdr3_nt: TGCAGCGTCGATAAAGGGACTAGCGGGATGAACACCGGGGAGCTGTTTTTT
d_call: NA; j_call: TRBJ1-2; clone_size: NA; v_call: TRBV5-6; cdr3_aa: CASSLAGLYHYGYTF; cdr3_nt: TGTGCCAGCAGCTTGGCCGGACTCTACCACTATGGCTACACCTTC
d_call: NA; j_call: TRBJ2-7; clone_size: NA; v_call: TRBV9; cdr3_aa: CASSLDRISHEQYF; cdr3_nt: TGTGCCAGCAGCCTCGACAGGATTTCCCACGAGCAGTACTTC
d_call: TRBD2; j_call: TRBJ2-1; clone_size: NA; v_call: TRBV10-1; cdr3_aa: CASSPGLAALTTYNEQFF; cdr3_nt: TGCGCCAGCAGTCCGGGACTAGCGGCCCTAACTACCTACAATGAGCAGTTCTTC
d_call: NA; j_call: TRBJ2-4; clone_size: NA; v_call: TRBV7-9; cdr3_aa: CASSLAEAKNIQYF; cdr3_nt: TGTGCCAGCAGCTTAGCGGAAGCCAAAAACATTCAGTACTTC
d_call: TRBD2; j_call: TRBJ2-5; clone_size: once; v_call: TRBV4-3; cdr3_aa: CASSQEFTSGRAGGETQYF; cdr3_nt: TGCGCCAGCAGCCAAGAATTTACTAGCGGGAGGGCCGGGGGGGAGACCCAGTACTTC
d_call: NA; j_call: TRBJ2-5; clone_size: NA; v_call: TRBV2; cdr3_aa: CASSEDLGETQYF; cdr3_nt: TGTGCCAGCAGTGAAGACTTGGGGGAGACCCAGTACTTC
d_call: NA; j_call: TRBJ2-7; clone_size: NA; v_call: TRBV4-1; cdr3_aa: CASSQELWEGHIIYEQYF; cdr3_nt: TGCGCCAGCAGCCAAGAGCTCTGGGAAGGACATATTATTTACGAGCAGTACTTC
d_call: NA; j_call: TRBJ2-7; clone_size: NA; v_call: TRBV27; cdr3_aa: CASSLSARGYEQYF; cdr3_nt: TGTGCCAGCAGTTTATCGGCCAGGGGCTACGAGCAGTACTTC
d_call: NA; j_call: TRBJ2-7; clone_size: NA; v_call: TRBV5-1; cdr3_aa: CASSLPGSSYEQYF; cdr3_nt: TGCGCCAGCAGCTTGCCGGGGAGCTCCTACGAGCAGTACTTC
d_call: TRBD2; j_call: TRBJ2-1; clone_size: NA; v_call: TRBV4-3; cdr3_aa: CASSQLAGGGQFF; cdr3_nt: TGCGCCAGCAGCCAACTAGCGGGGGGCGGGCAGTTCTTC
d_call: NA; j_call: TRBJ2-1; clone_size: NA; v_call: TRBV5-1; cdr3_aa: CASSSMGGHSSYNEQFF; cdr3_nt: TGCGCCAGCAGCTCCATGGGGGGCCACAGCTCCTACAATGAGCAGTTCTTC
d_call: TRBD1; j_call: TRBJ1-2; clone_size: NA; v_call: TRBV6-1; cdr3_aa: CASRDRGRHYGYTF; cdr3_nt: TGTGCCAGCAGGGACAGGGGGCGACACTATGGCTACACCTTC
d_call: NA; j_call: TRBJ2-7; clone_size: NA; v_call: TRBV5-4; cdr3_aa: CASSSTPSYEQYF; cdr3_nt: TGTGCCAGCAGCTCCACCCCCTCTTACGAGCAGTACTTC
d_call: TRBD2; j_call: TRBJ2-1; clone_size: NA; v_call: TRBV7-7; cdr3_aa: CASSPRAGLAGRDEQFF; cdr3_nt: TGTGCCAGCAGCCCCCGGGCTGGACTAGCGGGAAGGGATGAGCAGTTCTTC
d_call: TRBD2; j_call: TRBJ2-7; clone_size: NA; v_call: TRBV5-5; cdr3_aa: CASSLRTSDSYEQYF; cdr3_nt: TGTGCCAGCAGCTTACGGACTAGCGACTCCTACGAGCAGTACTTC